This passage covers 3 T cell receptor beta chains from one sample sequenced in a study of blood T cells in healthy people across ages. Using a J-beta primer mix together with a sample-barcoded 5' primer, a second PCR was run for about 6 to 11 cycles. TCRdb processed the 5' RACE reads anew with MiXCR; each CDR3 protein has one entry. This table has some 370,000 distinct CDR3 sequences, roughly half appearing once. The sequenced sample was blood. The source of these receptors is a man between 60 and 75 years old in good health.

V is TRBV5-1 and J is TRBJ2-7, with 9 bases identical to TRBD1. The CDR3 loop spans 14 amino acids. The germline V gene has CDR1 SGHRS and CDR2 YFSETQ. Trimming removed 4 bases from V and 5 bases from J; junction bases left unmatched: 7. The DNA of the CDR3 is TGCGCCAGCAGCCCGTGGACAGGGGACCACGAGCAGTACTTC. Translated, it gives CASSPWTGDHEQYF.

The chain joins TRBV7-9 to TRBJ2-3; 8 bases agree with TRBD2. V trimming: 0 bases; J trimming: 7 bases; junction bases outside the gene matches: 9. CDR3 size: 16 residues. CDR1 is SEHNR, CDR2 FQNEAQ, per germline (reference sequence). The CDR3: CASSLALLADRNTQYF. CDR3 DNA: TGTGCCAGCAGCTTAGCATTACTAGCGGATCGAAATACGCAGTATTTT.

The table lists this clonotype with a few counts. The chain recombines TRBV6-2 or TRBV6-3 with TRBJ2-1; D gene unclear. V lost 2 bases, J lost 8 bases, and 4 bases lay in between. CDR1 and CDR2 from the germline V gene are MNHEY and SVGEGT. This CDR3 is built from 11 residues. The CDR3 nucleotides are TGTGCCAGCAGTTACGCCGATGAGCAGTTCTTC. Translated, it gives CASSYADEQFF.